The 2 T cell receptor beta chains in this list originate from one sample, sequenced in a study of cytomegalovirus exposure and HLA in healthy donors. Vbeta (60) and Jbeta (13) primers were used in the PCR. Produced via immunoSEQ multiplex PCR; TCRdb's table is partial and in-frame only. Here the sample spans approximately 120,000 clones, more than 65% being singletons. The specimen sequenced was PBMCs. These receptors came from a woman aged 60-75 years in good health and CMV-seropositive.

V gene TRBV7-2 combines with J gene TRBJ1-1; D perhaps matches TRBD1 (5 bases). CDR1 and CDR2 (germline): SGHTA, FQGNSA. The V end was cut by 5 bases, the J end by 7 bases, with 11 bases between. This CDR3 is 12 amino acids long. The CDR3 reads CASSRPGGEAFF. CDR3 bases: TGTGCCAGCAGCCGTCCGGGGGGTGAAGCTTTCTTT.

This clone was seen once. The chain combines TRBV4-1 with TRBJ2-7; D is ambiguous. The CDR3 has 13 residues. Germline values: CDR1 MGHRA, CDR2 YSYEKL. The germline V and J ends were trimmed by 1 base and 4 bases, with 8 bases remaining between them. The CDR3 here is CASSQAAGYEQYF. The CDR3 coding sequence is TGCGCCAGCAGCCAAGCGGCCGGGTACGAGCAGTACTTC.